Only one count was recorded for the clone carrying this TCR beta chain. Its target is unknown. This sample was included in a study of a mutant IDH1 vaccine in newly diagnosed glioma. Study-wide context: Eight vaccine injections were given to patients in weeks 1, 3, 5, 7, 11, 15, 19 and 23. Of the patients given treatment, roughly 60% were male and 37.5% were female, and a mean age of about 40 years was recorded. Vaccination began 4-6 weeks post radiotherapy alone, or with temozolomide cycles.

Time point indicated: week 5, during vaccination. Doses consisted of 300 ug of mutant IDH1 20-mer peptide each, paired with topical imiquimod. New astrocytomas of WHO grade 3 or 4 that were IDH1-mutant and ATRX-lost were found in the donors. The repertoire was sequenced with immunoSEQ multiplex PCR; TCRdb's copy has only in-frame clones and lacks some. Among some 51,000 clones, around 78% were seen once, and the ten largest hold about 1.8%. Germline CDR1 MGHRA, CDR2 YSYEKL. The CDR3 consists of 17 residues. Trimming took 3 bases from V and 6 from J, leaving 23 bases between them. The clonotype was recovered from a middle-aged woman with glioma. The source was PBMCs, collected from a glioma patient whose treatment included an IDH1 peptide vaccine. The chain recombines TRBV4-1 with TRBJ1-2, with a tentative D call TRBD1 (5 bases). This CDR3 reads CASSHNLILGGDDGYTF. The CDR3 DNA sequence: TGCGCCAGCAGCCACAACCTCATCCTCGGGGGGGACGATGGCTACACCTTC.